This TCR beta chain was sequenced for a study of blood T cell repertoires in COVID-19. Study information: The samples span acute and convalescent COVID-19 from the United States, Italy and Spain. T cells, B-cell-depleted T cells, or PBMCs supplied cDNA or gDNA.

Germline assignment: CDR1 SEHNR and CDR2 FQNEAQ (reference sequence). The CDR3 spans 16 residues. V shed 5 bases, J shed 1 base, and the junction held 10 bases outside the gene matches. The Seattle patients, enrolled during active infection, were followed longitudinally. How the authors handled the data: Using reference gene primer amplification, nucleated cell counts were estimated. Some clones are missing from TCRdb's copy, which holds only in-frame ones; the method was immunoSEQ multiplex PCR. That table is the source of V, J and clone size, and D and trimming were worked out from the DNA. The repertoire includes fewer than 200,000 clones, less than 90% of them detected once, and roughly 7.5% sits in the top ten.

The V gene is TRBV7-9, the J gene TRBJ2-7; TRBD2 matches 8 bases. The sequence was obtained from a woman in her 70s with COVID-19, enrolled during active disease. The specimen was peripheral blood. The CDR3 spells CASSPGLSGRSYEQYF. CDR3 sequence (DNA): TGTGCCAGCAGCCCAGGACTGAGCGGGAGATCCTACGAGCAGTACTTC. The complete variable domain, with remaining parts taken from reference TRBV7-9 and TRBJ2-7, reads DTGVSQNPRHKITKRGQNVTFRCDPISEHNRLYWYRQTLGQGPEFLTYFQNEAQLEKSRLLSDRFSAERPKGSFSTLEIQRTEQGDSAMYLCASSPGLSGRSYEQYFGPGTRLTVT.